The 9 T cell receptor beta chains presented below share a single source sample, sequenced in a study of technical replicates of blood from four donors. TCRdb's table, derived via immunoSEQ multiplex PCR, lists solely in-frame clones and lacks some. The repertoire holds under 90,000 clones, with around 97% as singletons. Material: T cells isolated from PBMCs. Receptors were obtained from a human donor in good health.

This clone was seen just once. CDR3 bases: TGTGCCAGCAGCTTACTAGCGGGGCAAGAGACCCAGTACTTC. Translated: CASSLLAGQETQYF. The gene calls are TRBV5-4 and TRBJ2-5, with TRBD2 matching 10 bases. This CDR3 comprises 14 residues. Germline CDR1 is SGHNT and CDR2 is YYREEE (reference sequence). The trim removed 2 bases at V and 2 bases at J, leaving 0 bases unmatched.

V is TRBV10-2 and J is TRBJ2-2; 14 nucleotides agree with TRBD2. The CDR3 has 18 amino acids. Germline loops: CDR1 WSHSY, CDR2 SAAADI. V shed 5 bases, J shed 0 bases, and the junction held 5 bases outside the gene matches. CDR3: CASSRGLAGEANTGELFF. The CDR3 nucleotides read TGCGCCAGCAGTCGGGGACTAGCGGGGGAGGCGAACACCGGGGAGCTGTTTTTT.

This clone was observed a single time. This chain joins TRBV29-1 and TRBJ1-4; D call uncertain. Trimming removed 6 bases at V and 3 bases at J, with 14 bases between. The CDR3 has 14 residues. The germline CDR1 and CDR2 sequences are SQVTM and ANQGSEA. This chain's CDR3 is CSVQTPGSNEKLFF. For the CDR3, the DNA is TGCAGCGTACAAACCCCGGGGTCTAATGAAAAACTGTTTTTT.

The chain is built from TRBV6-5 and TRBJ2-2, with D possibly TRBD2 on 6 matching bases. The germline V and J ends were trimmed by 2 bases and 6 bases, with 13 bases remaining between them. The germline CDR1 and CDR2 sequences are MNHEY and SVGAGI. This CDR3 is 15 amino acids long. DNA of the CDR3: TGTGCCAGCAGTTACGTCGGCTGGGGGGCCGGGGAGCTGTTTTTT. It yields the protein CASSYVGWGAGELFF.

The chain combines TRBV13 with TRBJ2-7; 8 bases map to TRBD2. Trimming at V came to 3 bases and at J to 3 bases, leaving 13 bases not matched to a gene. Germline CDR1 and CDR2: PRHDT and FYEKMQ (reference sequence). This CDR3 is built from 17 residues. The CDR3 spells CASSFYSVAGGNYEQYF. The CDR3 DNA reads TGTGCCAGCAGCTTTTACTCTGTGGCGGGAGGCAACTACGAGCAGTACTTC. The full variable domain, rest sourced from reference TRBV13 and TRBJ2-7, is AAGVIQSPRHLIKEKRETATLKCYPIPRHDTVYWYQQGPGQDPQFLISFYEKMQSDKGSIPDRFSAQQFSDYHSELNMSSLELGDSALYFCASSFYSVAGGNYEQYFGPGTRLTVT.

The chain carries TRBV5-1 and TRBJ2-3; a possible D gene is TRBD2 (6 bases). V lost 2 bases and J 0 bases, leaving 13 bases between the germline ends. This CDR3 contains 16 residues. Looked up from germline, CDR1 is SGHRS and CDR2 is YFSETQ. The CDR3 bases are TGCGCCAGCAGCTTACTCCCGGGGGATAGCACAGATACGCAGTATTTT. Translated: CASSLLPGDSTDTQYF.

The chain employs TRBV15 and TRBJ2-3; a weak D match, TRBD2 (5 bases). V gave up 4 bases and J gave up 4 bases, with 15 bases separating them. Germline CDR1 and CDR2: LNHNV and YYDKDF (reference sequence). The CDR3 consists of 15 residues. The CDR3 DNA follows: TGTGCCACCAGCATTGATCGGGCGGGCGCAGATACGCAGTATTTT. This encodes CATSIDRAGADTQYF.

The V call is TRBV5-1, the J call TRBJ2-1; D remains unclear. The length of the CDR3 is 17 residues. Trimming stripped 0 bases from V and 3 bases from J, with 16 bases between. Germline V gene sequence: CDR1 SGHRS, CDR2 YFSETQ. The DNA of the CDR3 is TGCGCCAGCAGCTTGGCCGAGCAAACCCCCGGCTACAATGAGCAGTTCTTC. The encoded protein is CASSLAEQTPGYNEQFF.

The chain carries TRBV7-9 and TRBJ1-2; D gene unclear. Germline CDR1 reads SEHNR; CDR2 reads FQNEAQ (reference sequence). V was clipped by 4 bases and J by 13 bases, with 13 bases between them. This CDR3 spans 11 amino acids. The CDR3 reads CASSSLEASTF. The CDR3 DNA reads TGTGCCAGCAGCTCCTTGGAGGCTAGCACCTTC.